The T cell receptor (beta chain) under discussion was sequenced for a study of T-cell reconstitution after alpha-beta-depleted transplantation in children. Note on this clonotype: No antigen is known for it.

Whole-study findings and limits: Reports say that about two months after transplant, the alpha-beta T cells came out of several hundred graft clones that had expanded. T-cell counts and diversity at one year following transplant were attributed mainly to newly produced T cells.

Using unique molecular identifiers, the investigators prepared the TCRbeta library. A single record per CDR3 protein comes from TCRdb applying MiXCR to the PCR reads. Among some 600,000 distinct CDR3 sequences listed, 10% to 15% were seen once. Germline loops: CDR1 DFQATT, CDR2 SNEGSKA (reference sequence). The CDR3 sequence is 14 residues long. V lost 6 bases and J lost 1; bases outside the gene matches: 5. The rearrangement joins TRBV20-1 to TRBJ2-2; 7 positions match TRBD2. This TCR was sampled from a male patient between 5 and 17 years old who had a stem cell transplant for acute myeloid leukemia, so the T cells may come from the graft donor. The specimen was PBMCs, mostly from graft donor cells, collected 360 days after TCRalphabeta/CD19-depleted stem cell transplant. CDR3 coding DNA: TGCAGTGCCCCCGGCGGGGGGAACACCGGGGAGCTGTTTTTT. It is translated as CSAPGGGNTGELFF.